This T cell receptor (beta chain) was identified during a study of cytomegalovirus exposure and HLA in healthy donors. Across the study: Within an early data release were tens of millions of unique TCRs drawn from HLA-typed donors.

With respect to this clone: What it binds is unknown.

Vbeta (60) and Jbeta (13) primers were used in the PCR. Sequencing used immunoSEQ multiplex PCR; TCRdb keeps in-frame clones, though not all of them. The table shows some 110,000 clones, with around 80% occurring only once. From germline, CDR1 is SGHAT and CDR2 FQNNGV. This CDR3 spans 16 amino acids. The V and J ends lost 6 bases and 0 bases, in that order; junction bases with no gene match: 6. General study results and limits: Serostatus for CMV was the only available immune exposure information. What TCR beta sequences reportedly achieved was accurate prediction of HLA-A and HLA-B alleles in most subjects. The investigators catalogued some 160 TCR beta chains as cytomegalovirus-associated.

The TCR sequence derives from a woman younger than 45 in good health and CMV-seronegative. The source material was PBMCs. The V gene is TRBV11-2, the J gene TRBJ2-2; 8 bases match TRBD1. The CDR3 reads CASSSTGVSNTGELFF. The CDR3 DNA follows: TGTGCCAGCAGTTCGACAGGGGTCTCGAACACCGGGGAGCTGTTTTTT.